Sequencing of this T cell receptor (beta chain) was carried out in a study of cytotoxic CD8 clonotypes in ibrutinib-treated CLL. At the level of the study: Outcomes included around 25 partial and 2 complete responses; after median roughly 65 months, roughly 14 stayed remitted and roughly twelve progressed. Whole-study findings and limits: Clonality went up at ibrutinib response and then declined back toward baseline at progression.

With regard to this clone: Antigen: not known.

Some clones are missing from TCRdb's copy, which holds only in-frame ones; the method was immunoSEQ multiplex PCR. The data contain some 15,000 clones, 65% to 70% of them seen just once; the ten biggest clones take up about 20%. Genomic DNA in an amount of around 2 micrograms was extracted from cryopreserved PBMCs and used for the preparation of TCR beta libraries. CDR1 and CDR2 (germline): LNHDA, SQIVND (reference sequence). CDR3 length: 18 amino acids. V lost 3 bases to trimming and J lost 0 bases; unmatched junction nucleotides: 10. The chain couples TRBV19 to TRBJ2-1, with 8 bases aligning to TRBD2. The material was PBMCs, obtained before ibrutinib treatment. The source is a human donor with chronic lymphocytic leukemia. The CDR3 here is CASSMGRAGGLSYNEQFF. The CDR3 DNA sequence: TGTGCCAGTAGTATGGGAAGGGCGGGGGGACTCTCCTACAATGAGCAGTTCTTC.